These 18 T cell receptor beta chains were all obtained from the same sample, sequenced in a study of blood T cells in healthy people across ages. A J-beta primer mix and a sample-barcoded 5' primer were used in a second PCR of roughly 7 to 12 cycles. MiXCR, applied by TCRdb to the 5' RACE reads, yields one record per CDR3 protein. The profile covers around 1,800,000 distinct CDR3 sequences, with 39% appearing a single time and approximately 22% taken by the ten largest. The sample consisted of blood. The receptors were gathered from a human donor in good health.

The CDR3, as DNA: TGTGCCACCAGCAGAGATCCCAGGGTTGGCGAAAAACTGTTTTTT. It is translated as CATSRDPRVGEKLFF. The chain links TRBV15 to TRBJ1-4, with a weak D call TRBD1 (5 bases). This CDR3 spans 15 amino acids. Germline V gene data show CDR1 as LNHNV and CDR2 as YYDKDF (reference sequence). V lost 0 bases and J lost 8, with 13 bases in between.

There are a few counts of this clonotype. CDR3 DNA: TGTGCCAGCAGCACCGGGACTAGGGGCAATGAGCAGTTCTTC. It translates to CASSTGTRGNEQFF. The V and J genes are TRBV6-2 or TRBV6-3 and TRBJ2-1; TRBD2 aligns across 8 bases. CDR3 length equals 14 residues. Trimming took 6 bases from V and 6 from J; bases not matched to a gene: 7. The germline V gene has CDR1 MNHEY and CDR2 SVGEGT.

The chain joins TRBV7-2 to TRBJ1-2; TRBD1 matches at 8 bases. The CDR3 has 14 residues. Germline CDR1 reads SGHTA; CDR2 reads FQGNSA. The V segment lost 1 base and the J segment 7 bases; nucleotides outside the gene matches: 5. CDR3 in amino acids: CASSLGDRGIGYTF. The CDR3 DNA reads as TGTGCCAGCAGCTTAGGAGACAGGGGCATTGGCTACACCTTC.

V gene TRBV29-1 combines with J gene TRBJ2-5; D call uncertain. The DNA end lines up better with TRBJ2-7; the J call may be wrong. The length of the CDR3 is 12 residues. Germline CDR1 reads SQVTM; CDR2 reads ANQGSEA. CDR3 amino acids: CSVADGPYEQYF. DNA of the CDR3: TGCAGCGTTGCTGACGGGCCCTACGAGCAGTACTTC.

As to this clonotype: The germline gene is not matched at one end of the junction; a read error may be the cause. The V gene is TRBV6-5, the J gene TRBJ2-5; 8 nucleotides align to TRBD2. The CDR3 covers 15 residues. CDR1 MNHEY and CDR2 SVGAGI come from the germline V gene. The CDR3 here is CVSSQGRAGGETQYF. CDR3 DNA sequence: TGTGTCAGCAGCCAGGGGCGGGCGGGGGGAGAGACCCAGTACTTC.

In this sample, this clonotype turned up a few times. The CDR3, as DNA: TGTGCCAGCAGCCAAGATCAAGAAGTTGGGGCCAACGTCCTGACTTTC. Translated: CASSQDQEVGANVLTF. The rearrangement uses TRBV4-2 and TRBJ2-6; D unclear. There are 16 residues in the CDR3. With 0 bases removed from V and 3 bases from J, the gap between germline ends came to 9 bases. The V gene's germline CDR1 is LGHNA and CDR2 YNFKEQ.

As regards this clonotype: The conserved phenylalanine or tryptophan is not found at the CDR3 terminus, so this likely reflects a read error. CDR3 sequence (DNA): TGTGCCAGCAGTTCCTTAGGGGCACGGGGCAATCAGCCCCAGCATGTT. It is translated as CASSSLGARGNQPQHV. The chain recombines TRBV6-1 with TRBJ1-5; D is possibly TRBD1 (5 bases). Trimming left V 5 bases short and J 2 bases short, with 16 bases between. The germline V gene has CDR1 MNHNS and CDR2 SASEGT. This CDR3 is built from 16 residues.

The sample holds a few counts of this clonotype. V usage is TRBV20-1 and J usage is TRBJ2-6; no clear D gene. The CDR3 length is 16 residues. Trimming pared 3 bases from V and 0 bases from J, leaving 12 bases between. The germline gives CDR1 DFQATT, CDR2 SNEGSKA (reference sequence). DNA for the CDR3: TGCAGTGCTAGTCCGTACAGCCCCTCTGGGGCCAACGTCCTGACTTTC. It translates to CSASPYSPSGANVLTF.

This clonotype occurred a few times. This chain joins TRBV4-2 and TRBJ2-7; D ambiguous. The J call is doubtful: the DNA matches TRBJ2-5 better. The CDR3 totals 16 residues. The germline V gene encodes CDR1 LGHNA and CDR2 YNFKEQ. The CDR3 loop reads CASSQDLARNGETQYF. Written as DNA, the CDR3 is TGTGCCAGCAGCCAAGATCTCGCGCGGAACGGAGAGACCCAGTACTTC.

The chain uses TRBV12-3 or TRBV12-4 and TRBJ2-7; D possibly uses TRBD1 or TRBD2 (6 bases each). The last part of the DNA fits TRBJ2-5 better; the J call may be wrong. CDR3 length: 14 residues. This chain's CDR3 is CASSFGGPVETQYF. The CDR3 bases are TGTGCCAGCAGTTTTGGGGGGCCGGTGGAGACCCAGTACTTC.

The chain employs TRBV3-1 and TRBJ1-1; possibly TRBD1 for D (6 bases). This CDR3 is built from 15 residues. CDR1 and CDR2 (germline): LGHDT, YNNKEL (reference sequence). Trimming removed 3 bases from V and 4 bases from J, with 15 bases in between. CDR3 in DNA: TGTGCCAGCAGCCATGGGATACAGGGAGGCACTGAAGCTTTCTTT. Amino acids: CASSHGIQGGTEAFF.

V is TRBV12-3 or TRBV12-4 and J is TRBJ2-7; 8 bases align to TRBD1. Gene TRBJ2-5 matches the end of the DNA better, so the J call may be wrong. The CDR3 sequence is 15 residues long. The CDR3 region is CASSPVDRGRETQYF. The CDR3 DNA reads TGTGCCAGCAGTCCCGTCGACAGGGGAAGGGAGACCCAGTACTTC.

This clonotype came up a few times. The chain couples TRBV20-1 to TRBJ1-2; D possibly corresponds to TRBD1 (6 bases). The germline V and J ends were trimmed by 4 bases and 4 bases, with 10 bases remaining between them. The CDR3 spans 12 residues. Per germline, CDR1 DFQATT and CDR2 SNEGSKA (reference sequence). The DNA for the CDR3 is TGCAGTGCTATCGTACAGGGCTATGGCTACACCTTC. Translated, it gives CSAIVQGYGYTF.

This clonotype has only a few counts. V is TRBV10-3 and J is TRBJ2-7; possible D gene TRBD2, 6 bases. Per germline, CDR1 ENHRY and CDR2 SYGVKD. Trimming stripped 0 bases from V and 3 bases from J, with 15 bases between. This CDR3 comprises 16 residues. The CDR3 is CAISESEGTGDYEQYF. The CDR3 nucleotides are TGTGCCATCAGTGAGTCTGAGGGGACGGGAGACTACGAGCAGTACTTC.

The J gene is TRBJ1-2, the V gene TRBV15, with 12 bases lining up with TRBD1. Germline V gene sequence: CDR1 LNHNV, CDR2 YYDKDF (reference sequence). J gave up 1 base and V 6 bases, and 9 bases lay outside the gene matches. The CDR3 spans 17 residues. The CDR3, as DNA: TGTGCCACCAGAGCAGGGACAGGGGGCGTTCTTAACTATGGCTACACCTTC. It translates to CATRAGTGGVLNYGYTF.

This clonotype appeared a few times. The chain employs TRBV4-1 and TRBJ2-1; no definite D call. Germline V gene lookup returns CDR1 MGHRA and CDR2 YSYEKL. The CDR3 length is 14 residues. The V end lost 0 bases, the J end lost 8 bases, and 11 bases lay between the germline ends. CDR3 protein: CASSQDQGWDEQFF. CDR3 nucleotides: TGCGCCAGCAGCCAAGATCAAGGGTGGGATGAGCAGTTCTTC.

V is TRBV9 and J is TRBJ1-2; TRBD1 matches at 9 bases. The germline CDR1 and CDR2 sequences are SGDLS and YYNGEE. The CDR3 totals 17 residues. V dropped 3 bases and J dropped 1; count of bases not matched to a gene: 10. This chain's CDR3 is CASSASPGTGLNYGYTF. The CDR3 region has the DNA TGTGCCAGCAGCGCCAGTCCCGGGACAGGGCTTAACTATGGCTACACCTTC.

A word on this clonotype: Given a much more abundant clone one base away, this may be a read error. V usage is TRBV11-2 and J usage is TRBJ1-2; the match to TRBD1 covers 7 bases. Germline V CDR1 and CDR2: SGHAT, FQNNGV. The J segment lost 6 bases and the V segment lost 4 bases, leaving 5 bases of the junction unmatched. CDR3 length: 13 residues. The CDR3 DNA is TGTGCCAGCAGCTCCGGGACAGTAAATGGCTACACCTTC. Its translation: CASSSGTVNGYTF.